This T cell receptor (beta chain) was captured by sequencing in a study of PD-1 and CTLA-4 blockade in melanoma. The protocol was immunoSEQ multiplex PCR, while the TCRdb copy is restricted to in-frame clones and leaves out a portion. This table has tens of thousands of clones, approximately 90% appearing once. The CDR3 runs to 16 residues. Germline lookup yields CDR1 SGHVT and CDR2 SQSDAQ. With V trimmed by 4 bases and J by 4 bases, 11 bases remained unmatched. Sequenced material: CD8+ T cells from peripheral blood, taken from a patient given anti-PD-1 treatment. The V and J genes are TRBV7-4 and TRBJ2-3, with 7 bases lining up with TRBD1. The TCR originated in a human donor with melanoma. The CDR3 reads CASSSGGQESADTQYF. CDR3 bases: TGTGCCAGCAGCTCCGGCGGACAGGAATCCGCAGATACGCAGTATTTT.